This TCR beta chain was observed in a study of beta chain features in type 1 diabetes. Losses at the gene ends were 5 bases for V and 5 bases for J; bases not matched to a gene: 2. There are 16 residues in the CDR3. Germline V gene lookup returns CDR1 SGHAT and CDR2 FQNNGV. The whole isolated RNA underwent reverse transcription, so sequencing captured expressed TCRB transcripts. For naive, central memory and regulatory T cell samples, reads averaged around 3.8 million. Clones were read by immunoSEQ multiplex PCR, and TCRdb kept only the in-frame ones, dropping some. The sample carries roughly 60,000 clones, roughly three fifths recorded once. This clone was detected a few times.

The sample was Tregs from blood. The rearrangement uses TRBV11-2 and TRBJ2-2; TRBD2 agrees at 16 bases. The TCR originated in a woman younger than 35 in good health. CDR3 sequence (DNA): TGTGCCAGCAGCGGGGGACTAGCGGGAGGGACCGGGGAGCTGTTTTTT. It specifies CASSGGLAGGTGELFF.